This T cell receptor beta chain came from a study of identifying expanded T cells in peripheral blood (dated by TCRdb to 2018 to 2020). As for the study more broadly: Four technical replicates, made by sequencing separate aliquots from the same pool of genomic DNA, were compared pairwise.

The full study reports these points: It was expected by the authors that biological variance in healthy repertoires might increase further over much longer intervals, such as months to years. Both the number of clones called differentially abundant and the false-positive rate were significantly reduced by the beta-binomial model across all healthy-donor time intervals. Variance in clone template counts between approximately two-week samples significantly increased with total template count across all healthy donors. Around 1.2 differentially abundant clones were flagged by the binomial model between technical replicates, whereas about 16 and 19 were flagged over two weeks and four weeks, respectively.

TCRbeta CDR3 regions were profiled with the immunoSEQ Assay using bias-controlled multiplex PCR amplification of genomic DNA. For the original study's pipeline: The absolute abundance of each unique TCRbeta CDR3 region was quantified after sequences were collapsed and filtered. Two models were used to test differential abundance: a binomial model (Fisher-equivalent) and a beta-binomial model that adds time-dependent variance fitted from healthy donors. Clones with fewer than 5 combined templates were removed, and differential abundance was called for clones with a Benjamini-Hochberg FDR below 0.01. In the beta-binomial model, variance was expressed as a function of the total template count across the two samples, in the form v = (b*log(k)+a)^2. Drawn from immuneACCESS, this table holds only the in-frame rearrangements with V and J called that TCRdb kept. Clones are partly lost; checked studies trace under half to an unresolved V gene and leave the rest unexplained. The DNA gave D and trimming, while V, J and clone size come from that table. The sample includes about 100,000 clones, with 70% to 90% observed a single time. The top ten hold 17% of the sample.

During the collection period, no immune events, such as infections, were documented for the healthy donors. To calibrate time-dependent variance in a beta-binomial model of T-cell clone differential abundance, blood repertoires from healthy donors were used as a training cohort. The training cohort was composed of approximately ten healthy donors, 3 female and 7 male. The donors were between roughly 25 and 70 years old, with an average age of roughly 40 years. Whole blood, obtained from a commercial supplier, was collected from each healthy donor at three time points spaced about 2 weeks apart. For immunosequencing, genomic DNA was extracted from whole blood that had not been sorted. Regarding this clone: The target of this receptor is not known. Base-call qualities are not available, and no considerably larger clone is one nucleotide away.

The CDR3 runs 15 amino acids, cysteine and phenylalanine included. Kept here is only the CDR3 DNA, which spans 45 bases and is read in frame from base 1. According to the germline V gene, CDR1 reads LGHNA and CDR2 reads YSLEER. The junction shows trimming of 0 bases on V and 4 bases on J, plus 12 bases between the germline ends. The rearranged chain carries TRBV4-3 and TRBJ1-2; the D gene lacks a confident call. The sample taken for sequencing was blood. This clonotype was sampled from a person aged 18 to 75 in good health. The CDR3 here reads CASSQDSWVGYGYTF. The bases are TGCGCCAGCAGCCAAGATAGTTGGGTTGGCTATGGCTACACCTTC.